Listed below are T cell receptor beta chains from one sample, sequenced in a study of identical twins. TCRdb independently ran MiXCR on the 5' RACE reads; one entry per CDR3 protein. The sample contains about 920,000 distinct CDR3 sequences, roughly 12% of which appear only once. This sample also appeared in a second study, on yellow fever vaccine responses in identical twins.

The sample comprised PBMCs. The source is a woman between 18 and 30 years old in good health. Both conserved end residues are part of each CDR3. Fields, in order: V gene, J gene, clone size, D gene, CDR3 protein, CDR3 DNA. The D gene is left open where the match is weak. Some rows mark clone size as missing; the rest say once, few, many or name a class of expanded clone.

>TRBV20-1|TRBJ2-7|NA|TRBD2
CSAQGTSDRYEQYF
TGCAGCGCCCAAGGGACTAGCGACCGCTACGAGCAGTACTTC
>TRBV29-1|TRBJ2-3|NA|TRBD1
CSVVGTGGADTQYF
TGCAGCGTTGTTGGGACAGGGGGCGCAGATACGCAGTATTTT
>TRBV24-1|TRBJ2-5|few|NA
CATSEGVGTQYF
TGTGCCACCAGTGAAGGGGTTGGGACCCAGTACTTC
>TRBV29-1|TRBJ1-2|many|NA
CSVGAKSHGYTF
TGCAGCGTTGGAGCGAAGTCCCATGGCTACACCTTC
>TRBV12-5|TRBJ1-2|NA|NA
CASGLVLGRAGDYGYTF
TGTGCTAGTGGTTTGGTACTAGGAAGGGCAGGAGACTATGGCTACACCTTC
>TRBV24-1|TRBJ2-3|NA|TRBD2
CATSDRFVAGGTDTQYF
TGTGCCACCAGTGATAGGTTCGTAGCGGGGGGCACAGATACGCAGTATTTT
>TRBV5-1|TRBJ2-5|few|TRBD2
CASVGRGAPQETQYF
TGCGCCAGCGTGGGGCGGGGGGCCCCCCAAGAGACCCAGTACTTC
>TRBV2|TRBJ2-2|few|NA
CASSQRQITGGELFF
TGTGCCAGCAGTCAAAGACAGATAACCGGCGGGGAGCTGTTTTTT
>TRBV10-3|TRBJ2-5|NA|NA
CAISIGPGVLTQYF
TGTGCCATCAGTATTGGCCCCGGGGTGTTGACCCAGTACTTC
>TRBV11-1|TRBJ2-1|NA|NA
CASSPQVGAGGSYNEQFF
TGTGCCAGCAGCCCCCAGGTAGGGGCCGGGGGCTCCTACAATGAGCAGTTCTTC
>TRBV5-1|TRBJ1-2|few|NA
CASSLGALDMEDKNYGYTF
TGCGCCAGCAGCTTAGGGGCCCTGGACATGGAGGACAAGAACTATGGCTACACCTTC
>TRBV7-2|TRBJ2-1|few|TRBD1
CASSRRSQGVSYNEQFF
TGTGCCAGCAGTCGGAGATCACAGGGGGTGTCCTACAATGAGCAGTTCTTC
>TRBV10-3|TRBJ2-7|NA|NA
CAISPGVEQYF
TGTGCCATCAGTCCAGGGGTCGAGCAGTACTTC
>TRBV5-1|TRBJ2-5|many|TRBD2
CASSLAGKETQYF
TGCGCCAGCAGCTTAGCGGGGAAAGAGACCCAGTACTTC
>TRBV4-2|TRBJ2-1|few|NA
CASSHQAPFALSSYNEQFF
TGTGCCAGCAGCCACCAAGCCCCGTTTGCCCTGAGCTCCTACAATGAGCAGTTCTTC
>TRBV18|TRBJ2-7|few|NA
CASSPSSVDAQYF
TGTGCCAGCTCACCATCTTCTGTTGACGCTCAGTACTTC
>TRBV12-3/TRBV12-4|TRBJ1-1|many|NA
CASSLAGCDTEAFF
TGTGCCAGCAGTTTAGCCGGTTGTGACACTGAAGCTTTCTTT
>TRBV29-1|TRBJ2-3|NA|NA
CSVFGYTSTDTQYF
TGCAGCGTATTCGGTTATACTAGCACAGATACGCAGTATTTT
>TRBV10-3|TRBJ2-1|NA|NA
CAISVSTYNEQFF
TGTGCCATCAGTGTTAGCACCTACAATGAGCAGTTCTTC
>TRBV5-1|TRBJ2-1|many|TRBD1
CASSASGTAYNEQFF
TGCGCCAGCAGCGCTTCCGGGACAGCCTACAATGAGCAGTTCTTC
>TRBV12-3/TRBV12-4|TRBJ1-6|NA|TRBD1
CASRSTRGTGYNSPLHF
TGTGCCAGCAGATCGACCCGTGGGACAGGCTATAATTCACCCCTCCACTTT
>TRBV6-1|TRBJ2-4|NA|NA
CASSDRWDIQYF
TGTGCCAGCAGTGATCGGTGGGACATTCAGTACTTC
>TRBV4-2|TRBJ2-2|NA|NA
CASSQDGGQNTGELFF
TGTGCCAGCAGCCAAGACGGAGGACAAAACACCGGGGAGCTGTTTTTT
>TRBV2|TRBJ2-7|NA|TRBD2
CASRTSGRADEQYF
TGTGCCAGCCGGACTAGCGGGAGGGCCGACGAGCAGTACTTC
>TRBV2|TRBJ2-1|few|TRBD2
CASSPTTSGRTNEQFF
TGTGCCAGCAGCCCTACAACTAGCGGGAGGACCAATGAGCAGTTCTTC
>TRBV12-3/TRBV12-4|TRBJ2-3|few|NA
CASSLAPTRYTDTQYF
TGTGCCAGCAGTTTAGCCCCTACTAGATACACAGATACGCAGTATTTT
>TRBV6-5|TRBJ2-3|few|NA
CASSSQTGLAEVQYF
TGTGCCAGCAGTTCTCAGACCGGTCTAGCAGAGGTGCAGTATTTT
>TRBV7-2|TRBJ1-5|many|NA
CASTYGGGITSSNQPQHF
TGTGCCAGCACCTACGGGGGCGGAATTACTAGTAGCAATCAGCCCCAGCATTTT
>TRBV24-1|TRBJ2-3|few|NA
CATSDWASMDTQYF
TGTGCCACCAGTGATTGGGCTAGCATGGATACGCAGTATTTT
>TRBV7-2|TRBJ1-2|many|TRBD1
CASTLRTGSHGYTF
TGTGCCAGCACCCTAAGGACAGGGTCGCATGGCTACACCTTC
>TRBV12-3/TRBV12-4|TRBJ2-5|few|TRBD2
CATGPFGGSETQYF
TGTGCCACCGGCCCATTTGGCGGGAGTGAGACCCAGTACTTC
>TRBV7-9|TRBJ2-3|NA|NA
CASSSLLAMRPDTQYF
TGTGCCAGCAGCTCCCTTCTAGCGATGAGGCCAGATACGCAGTATTTT
>TRBV29-1|TRBJ2-5|NA|NA
CSAGRAGETQYF
TGCAGCGCGGGCAGGGCAGGAGAGACCCAGTACTTC
>TRBV23-1|TRBJ2-7|NA|NA
CASNRQVPSSCEQYF
TGCGCCAGCAATCGACAGGTCCCATCCTCGTGCGAGCAGTACTTC
>TRBV4-2|TRBJ2-5|many|NA
CASSLQTRAETQYF
TGTGCCAGCAGCCTACAAACTAGGGCGGAGACCCAGTACTTC
>TRBV7-9|TRBJ2-2|NA|NA
CASSPRWIASTGELFF
TGTGCCAGCAGTCCCCGGTGGATAGCGAGTACCGGGGAGCTGTTTTTT
>TRBV2|TRBJ2-7|NA|NA
CASSAAVSYEQYF
TGTGCCAGCAGTGCTGCTGTCTCCTACGAGCAGTACTTC
>TRBV4-1|TRBJ2-7|few|TRBD1
CASSFRTAGQGISEQYF
TGCGCCAGCAGCTTCAGGACAGCGGGACAGGGAATAAGCGAGCAGTACTTC
>TRBV7-9|TRBJ2-5|NA|TRBD1
CASSDPGQGEETQYF
TGTGCCAGCAGCGATCCGGGACAGGGTGAAGAGACCCAGTACTTC
>TRBV10-1|TRBJ2-3|few|NA
CASSESSREAATQYF
TGCGCCAGCAGTGAGTCGAGTAGGGAAGCGGCTACGCAGTATTTT
>TRBV29-1|TRBJ1-1|NA|TRBD1
CSGNRGLNTEAFF
TGCAGCGGGAACAGGGGACTGAACACTGAAGCTTTCTTT